The sequence of this T cell receptor beta chain was determined in a study of monozygotic twins with cystic fibrosis. Study at large: Approximately 2.8 micrograms of fragmented DNA underwent about 14 PCR cycles for library preparation. Study-wide findings and caveats: Age, concordance and disease severity did not associate with shared CDR3 numbers. Clonality was generally low (median around 0.009), higher in the most severe patients.

A note on this clone: Its matching antigen is unknown.

The CDR3 spans 15 residues. J lost 0 bases, V lost 5 bases, and 6 bases had no gene match. The germline V gene has CDR1 SGHDN and CDR2 FVKESK. Sequenced by immunoSEQ multiplex PCR; TCRdb stores in-frame clones only, minus some. The sample has roughly 26,000 clones, 90% seen once. Sequencing input: blood. The sequence came from a girl aged 2-9 years with cystic fibrosis. The V and J genes are TRBV14 and TRBJ1-2, with 7 bases matching TRBD1. CDR3 protein: CASSSRQGANYGYTF. Written as DNA, the CDR3 is TGTGCCAGCAGCTCTCGACAGGGAGCTAACTATGGCTACACCTTC.